This T cell receptor (beta chain) was sequenced in a study of control samples from healthy donors and cancer patients. TCRdb's table, derived via immunoSEQ multiplex PCR, lists solely in-frame clones and lacks some. The top ten hold around 0.92% of the sample, which has 100,000 or so clones, about 89% seen once. This clonotype was obtained from a woman between 25 and 40 years old in good health. The specimen was blood.

The CDR3 protein is CSVAGQGRYEQYF. The CDR3 coding sequence is TGCAGCGTGGCAGGACAGGGGAGATACGAGCAGTACTTC. The chain uses TRBV29-1 and TRBJ2-7; 9 bases line up with TRBD1. The V gene's germline CDR1 is SQVTM and CDR2 ANQGSEA. V trimming: 6 bases; J trimming: 4 bases; junction bases outside the gene matches: 7. The CDR3 totals 13 residues.